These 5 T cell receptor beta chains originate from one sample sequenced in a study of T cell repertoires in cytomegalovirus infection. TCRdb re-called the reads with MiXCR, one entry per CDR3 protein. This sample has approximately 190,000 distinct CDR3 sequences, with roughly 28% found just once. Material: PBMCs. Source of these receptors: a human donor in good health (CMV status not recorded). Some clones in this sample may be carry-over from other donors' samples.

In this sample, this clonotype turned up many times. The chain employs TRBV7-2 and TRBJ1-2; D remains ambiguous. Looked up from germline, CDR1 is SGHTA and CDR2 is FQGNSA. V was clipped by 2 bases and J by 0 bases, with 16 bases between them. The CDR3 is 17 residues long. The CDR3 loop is CASSLSQLRVPNYGYTF. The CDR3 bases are TGTGCCAGCAGCTTAAGTCAGCTGAGAGTCCCTAACTATGGCTACACCTTC.

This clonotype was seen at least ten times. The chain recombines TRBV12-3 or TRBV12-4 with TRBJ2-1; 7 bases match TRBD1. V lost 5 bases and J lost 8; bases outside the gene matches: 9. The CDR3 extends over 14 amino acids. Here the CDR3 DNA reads TGTGCCAGCAGTCCTTTAACGACAGGGTATGAGCAGTTCTTC. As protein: CASSPLTTGYEQFF.

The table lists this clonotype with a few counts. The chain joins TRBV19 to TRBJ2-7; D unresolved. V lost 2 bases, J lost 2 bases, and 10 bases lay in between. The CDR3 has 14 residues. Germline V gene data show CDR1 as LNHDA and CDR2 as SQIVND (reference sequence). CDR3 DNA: TGTGCCAGTAGTATATCGGCAGATACCTACGAGCAGTACTTC. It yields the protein CASSISADTYEQYF.

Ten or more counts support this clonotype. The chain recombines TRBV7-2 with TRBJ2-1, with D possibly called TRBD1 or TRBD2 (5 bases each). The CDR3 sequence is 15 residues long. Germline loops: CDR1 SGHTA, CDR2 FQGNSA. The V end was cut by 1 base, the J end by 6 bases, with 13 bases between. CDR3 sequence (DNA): TGTGCCAGCAGCTTAGGGGGACCAGGGATCAATGAGCAGTTCTTC. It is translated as CASSLGGPGINEQFF.

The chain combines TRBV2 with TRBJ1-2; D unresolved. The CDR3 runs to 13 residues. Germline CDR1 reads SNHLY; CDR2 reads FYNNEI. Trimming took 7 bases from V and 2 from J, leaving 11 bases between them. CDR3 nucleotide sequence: TGTGCCAGCATGGCGGCGGAAAACTATGGCTACACCTTC. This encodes CASMAAENYGYTF.